A single sample gave rise to the 27 T cell receptor beta chains below, sequenced in a study of blood T cell repertoires in COVID-19 (TCRdb year 2020). The library was prepared using the immunoSEQ multiplex PCR assay. TCRdb carries this immuneACCESS record with in-frame sequences only. Its versions omit some clonotypes, under half of them owing to an unresolved V gene in the studies checked, with the rest unexplained. The sample has approximately 150,000 clones on record, roughly 90% of them singletons. The ten largest clones take up less than 2% of the sample. The sequencing input was peripheral blood. These receptors all stem from a man aged 65 to 85 with acute or convalescent COVID-19.

The CDR3: CASRELAGVYNEQFF. In DNA form, the CDR3 reads TGTGCCAGCAGGGAACTAGCGGGGGTTTACAATGAGCAGTTCTTC. The rearrangement joins TRBV6-6 to TRBJ2-1; 11 positions agree with TRBD2. V gave up 6 bases and J gave up 4 bases; unmatched junction bases: 5. The CDR3 has 15 amino acids. Germline V gives CDR1 MNHNY, CDR2 SVGAGI (reference sequence).

CDR3 sequence: CASSSPGRAYEQYF. The CDR3 DNA follows: TGTGCCAGCAGCTCTCCCGGTAGAGCCTACGAGCAGTACTTC. The chain joins TRBV7-2 to TRBJ2-7; D uncertain. The CDR3 length is 14 residues. Germline-derived CDR1 and CDR2 are SGHTA and FQGNSA. The V end was cut by 4 bases, the J end by 2 bases, with 12 bases between.

The J gene is TRBJ1-1, the V gene TRBV10-2; TRBD1 agrees at 8 bases. The CDR3 spans 15 residues. Germline CDR1 is WSHSY and CDR2 is SAAADI. Unmatched junction bases numbered 9, after V lost 6 bases and J lost 3 bases. CDR3 nucleotide sequence: TGCGCCAGCAGAGAACAGGGGGTACGGGACACTGAAGCTTTCTTT. Translated: CASREQGVRDTEAFF.

The genes are TRBV18 and TRBJ1-3; D perhaps matches TRBD1 (5 bases). With 5 bases removed from V and 2 bases from J, the gap between germline ends came to 13 bases. CDR1 and CDR2 (germline): KGHSH, LQKENI. CDR3 length: 15 residues. The CDR3 DNA follows: TGTGCCAGCTCAATACTGCCGGACACTGGAAACACCATATATTTT. Translation: CASSILPDTGNTIYF. Full variable domain (rest looked up from reference TRBV18 and TRBJ1-3): NAGVMQNPRHLVRRRGQEARLRCSPMKGHSHVYWYRQLPEEGLKFMVYLQKENIIDESGMPKERFSAEFPKEGPSILRIQQVVRGDSAAYFCASSILPDTGNTIYFGEGSWLTVV.

V is TRBV6-6 and J is TRBJ2-5; the match to TRBD2 covers 12 bases. V shed 6 bases and J 5 bases; nucleotides not matched to a gene: 7. CDR1 is MNHNY, CDR2 SVGAGI, per germline (reference sequence). The CDR3 is 15 residues long. In DNA, the CDR3 is TGTGCCAGCAGCACTAGCGGGGGGCGGTGGGAGACCCAGTACTTC. Its protein product is CASSTSGGRWETQYF.

The rearrangement joins TRBV7-2 to TRBJ2-2; maybe TRBD1 (6 bases). In germline, CDR1 is SGHTA, CDR2 FQGNSA. Trimming left V 1 base short and J 6 bases short, with 18 bases between. The CDR3 sequence is 17 residues long. CDR3 in DNA: TGTGCCAGCAGCTTAGTTACAGGGTCTGGAGGAGCCGGGGAGCTGTTTTTT. Protein product: CASSLVTGSGGAGELFF.

This clone came up once. V and J are TRBV18 and TRBJ2-1; TRBD1 matches at 8 bases. J lost 6 bases, V lost 8 bases, and 12 bases had no gene match. Per the germline V gene, CDR1 is KGHSH and CDR2 is LQKENI. This CDR3 has 15 amino acids. This CDR3 is CASVWSQTGGNEQFF. CDR3 sequence (DNA): TGTGCCAGCGTTTGGTCTCAAACAGGGGGCAATGAGCAGTTCTTC.

The gene calls are TRBV5-1 and TRBJ1-1; a weak D match, TRBD1 (5 bases). Trimming pared 5 bases from V and 0 bases from J, leaving 29 bases between. CDR3 length: 20 residues. Germline-derived CDR1 and CDR2 are SGHRS and YFSETQ. The CDR3 nucleotides read TGCGCCAGCAGTCCCTTAAGGTACGGGGAGGGGAGGACCCTGAACACTGAAGCTTTCTTT. Its translation is CASSPLRYGEGRTLNTEAFF.

The table lists this clone with a few counts. The chain is built from TRBV15 and TRBJ1-4, with TRBD1 matching over 8 bases. The CDR3 is 15 amino acids. With V trimmed by 11 bases and J by 4 bases, 12 bases remained unmatched. The germline V gene encodes CDR1 LNHNV and CDR2 YYDKDF (reference sequence). CDR3: CAARAGGAGNEKLFF. In DNA, the CDR3 is TGTGCCGCACGTGCAGGGGGCGCCGGTAATGAAAAACTGTTTTTT.

The CDR3 nucleotides are TGCGCCAGCAGCACAACGGGTTTTCTGAATGAGCAGTTCTTC. It translates to CASSTTGFLNEQFF. J is TRBJ2-1 and V is TRBV5-1; D remains unclear. The CDR3 spans 14 residues. V was clipped by 4 bases and J by 7 bases, with 15 bases between them. From germline, CDR1 is SGHRS and CDR2 YFSETQ.

This chain uses TRBV19 with TRBJ2-1, with 12 bases matching TRBD2. This CDR3 region has 16 residues. Trimming at V came to 5 bases and at J to 5 bases, leaving 7 bases not matched to a gene. Germline loops: CDR1 LNHDA, CDR2 SQIVND (reference sequence). CDR3 in amino acids: CASSSLAGGLNNEQFF. CDR3 coding DNA: TGTGCCAGTAGTTCACTAGCGGGAGGCCTGAACAATGAGCAGTTCTTC.

The sample holds one count of this clone. The J gene is TRBJ1-1, the V gene TRBV6-5; 10 nucleotides line up with TRBD1. CDR1 is MNHEY and CDR2 is SVGAGI in the germline V gene. The CDR3 has 15 amino acids. Trimming cost V 8 bases and J 1 base; bases outside gene matches: 7. In DNA form, the CDR3 reads TGTGCCAGCTATGCCCGGACAGGGGGGAACACTGAAGCTTTCTTT. Encoded protein: CASYARTGGNTEAFF.

The chain has TRBV7-2 and TRBJ1-1; maybe TRBD1 (5 bases). Germline CDR1 and CDR2: SGHTA and FQGNSA. This CDR3 comprises 15 residues. Trimming removed 1 base at V and 1 base at J, with 10 bases between. The CDR3 protein is CASSLVSRANTEAFF. CDR3 coding DNA: TGTGCCAGCAGCTTAGTATCCAGGGCGAACACTGAAGCTTTCTTT.

The chain joins TRBV3-1 (or the pseudogene TRBV3-2) to TRBJ1-1, with no clear D. CDR1 LGHDT and CDR2 YNNKEL come from the germline V gene (reference sequence). The CDR3 length is 13 residues. Trimming cost V 4 bases and J 8 bases, with 14 bases left between them. The DNA of the CDR3 is TGTGCCAGCAGCCGGCGGGGTCCTAACGAAGCTTTCTTT. The encoded protein is CASSRRGPNEAFF.

The J gene is TRBJ2-5, the V gene TRBV5-1; 11 bases match TRBD1. Germline V lookup: CDR1 SGHRS, CDR2 YFSETQ. The V segment lost 0 bases and the J segment 4 bases; nucleotides outside the gene matches: 2. There are 15 residues in the CDR3. The CDR3 here is CASSLAGQGGETQYF. The CDR3 nucleotides are TGCGCCAGCAGCTTGGCGGGACAGGGGGGAGAGACCCAGTACTTC.

The chain carries TRBV3-1 (or the pseudogene TRBV3-2) and TRBJ2-5; 8 bases fit TRBD2. Germline assignment: CDR1 LGHDT and CDR2 YNNKEL (reference sequence). The CDR3 covers 14 residues. J was trimmed by 5 bases and V by 4 bases; bases with no gene match: 6. The CDR3 protein is CASSPTGGFETQYF. DNA of the CDR3: TGTGCCAGCAGCCCGACGGGGGGGTTCGAGACCCAGTACTTC.

The chain couples TRBV9 to TRBJ2-1, with TRBD1 matching 8 bases. This CDR3 has 15 amino acids. After removal of 7 bases from V and 1 base from J, the junction contained 7 bases not matched to a gene. Germline V gene sequence: CDR1 SGDLS, CDR2 YYNGEE. The DNA of the CDR3 is TGTGCCAGCGCTCTTACAGGGGGTTCCTACAATGAGCAGTTCTTC. Protein sequence: CASALTGGSYNEQFF.

CDR3: CASSGGLAGAHGRTQYF. The CDR3 DNA is TGTGCCAGCAGTGGGGGACTAGCGGGGGCTCACGGGCGGACCCAGTACTTC. This sequence joins TRBV2 and TRBJ2-5; 14 positions agree with TRBD2. Germline CDR1 is SNHLY and CDR2 is FYNNEI. J lost 7 bases, V lost 4 bases, and 11 bases had no gene match. The CDR3 runs 17 residues.

As DNA, the CDR3 is TGTGCCAGTAGTAGGATCCAGACAGGGGGCGCAGATACGCAGTATTTT. It codes for CASSRIQTGGADTQYF. V usage is TRBV19 and J usage is TRBJ2-3; 10 bases are shared with TRBD1. The CDR3 is 16 amino acids. V shed 4 bases and J 4 bases; nucleotides not matched to a gene: 8. The germline V gene has CDR1 LNHDA and CDR2 SQIVND (reference sequence). Full variable domain (remainder filled in from reference TRBV19 and TRBJ2-3): DGGITQSPKYLFRKEGQNVTLSCEQNLNHDAMYWYRQDPGQGLRLIYYSQIVNDFQKGDIAEGYSVSREKKESFPLTVTSAQKNPTAFYLCASSRIQTGGADTQYFGPGTRLTVL.

The rearrangement links TRBV30 to TRBJ2-3; D unclear. The CDR3 is 17 amino acids. Trimming took 0 bases from V and 0 from J, leaving 16 bases between them. Per the germline V gene, CDR1 is GTSNPN and CDR2 is SVGIG (reference sequence). CDR3 in DNA: TGTGCCTGGAGTGTAGGCTCGGCAGGATTTAGCACAGATACGCAGTATTTT. Protein sequence: CAWSVGSAGFSTDTQYF.

The gene calls are TRBV6-6 and TRBJ1-2; no clear D gene. The CDR3 contains 12 residues. The V and J ends lost 6 bases and 5 bases respectively, with 10 bases between them. CDR1 MNHNY and CDR2 SVGAGI come from the germline V gene (reference sequence). The CDR3 DNA is TGTGCCAGCAGCCCTACCCATTATGGCTACACCTTC. Residues: CASSPTHYGYTF.

The chain links TRBV4-1 to TRBJ1-1, with no clear D. Germline V gives CDR1 MGHRA, CDR2 YSYEKL. Trimming removed 1 base at V and 0 bases at J, with 6 bases between. The CDR3 covers 14 residues. CDR3 sequence (DNA): TGCGCCAGCAGCCAAGGGCAGTTGAACACTGAAGCTTTCTTT. Protein product: CASSQGQLNTEAFF.

This chain links TRBV15 with TRBJ1-4; D unclear. V lost 1 base and J lost 14, with 11 bases in between. CDR1 LNHNV and CDR2 YYDKDF come from the germline V gene (reference sequence). The CDR3 is 12 residues long. DNA of the CDR3: TGTGCCACCAGCAGAGTTGCCGGGGATCTGTTTTTT. Protein product: CATSRVAGDLFF.

V is TRBV15 and J is TRBJ1-2; 7 nucleotides agree with TRBD1. CDR1 is LNHNV and CDR2 is YYDKDF in the germline V gene (reference sequence). The CDR3 is 14 amino acids. V trimming: 0 bases; J trimming: 2 bases; junction bases outside the gene matches: 0. The CDR3: CATSREDRNYGYTF. The CDR3 DNA is TGTGCCACCAGCAGAGAGGACAGGAACTATGGCTACACCTTC.

The chain joins TRBV10-3 to TRBJ1-5; no definite D call. CDR1 is ENHRY, CDR2 SYGVKD, per germline. V was cut by 4 bases and J by 7 bases, with 14 bases left in between. CDR3 length: 14 residues. The CDR3 bases are TGTGCCATCAGTGCCGACCTCGGAGGACAGCCCCAGCATTTT. This gives the protein CAISADLGGQPQHF.

The chain couples TRBV10-1 to TRBJ2-7; maybe TRBD1 (5 bases). V lost 0 bases and J 0 bases, leaving 9 bases between the germline ends. Germline V lookup: CDR1 WNHNN, CDR2 SYGVQD (reference sequence). The CDR3 runs 15 residues. The CDR3 is CASSESGAFSYEQYF. The CDR3 nucleotides read TGCGCCAGCAGTGAGTCAGGGGCCTTCTCCTACGAGCAGTACTTC.

The rearrangement joins TRBV10-3 to TRBJ1-6; 10 nucleotides match TRBD1. J was trimmed by 10 bases and V by 6 bases; bases with no gene match: 9. CDR1 ENHRY and CDR2 SYGVKD come from the germline V gene. This CDR3 is built from 15 residues. Written as DNA, the CDR3 is TGTGCCATCAGCGGGACAGGGGATATTGGCTCACCCCTCCACTTT. Its translation: CAISGTGDIGSPLHF.